One sample yielded the 17 T cell receptor beta chains listed below, sequenced in a study of blood T cell repertoires in COVID-19. This table comes from immunoSEQ multiplex PCR, and its TCRdb copy is limited to in-frame clones, with some not included. The data hold about half a million clones, with 80% to 90% observed a single time. Sequenced sample: peripheral blood. Receptor source: a human donor in a cohort sampled during active COVID-19.

The rearrangement joins TRBV5-1 to TRBJ1-1; maybe TRBD1 (6 bases). Germline loops: CDR1 SGHRS, CDR2 YFSETQ. The CDR3 spans 16 residues. V gave up 4 bases and J gave up 0 bases, with 16 bases separating them. CDR3 coding DNA: TGCGCCAGCAGCACCCGGGACACAGGAATGAACACTGAAGCTTTCTTT. Residues: CASSTRDTGMNTEAFF.

CDR3 residues: CASSSSGRGADTQYF. CDR3 bases: TGTGCCAGCAGCTCTAGCGGGAGAGGCGCAGATACGCAGTATTTT. The rearrangement links TRBV9 to TRBJ2-3, with 10 nucleotides matching TRBD2. Germline V gene data show CDR1 as SGDLS and CDR2 as YYNGEE. The V gene end was trimmed by 4 bases and the J gene end by 4 bases; junction bases not matched to a gene: 6. The CDR3 length is 15 residues.

The rearrangement uses TRBV27 and TRBJ2-5; 9 bases are a match to TRBD2. The V and J ends lost 0 bases and 5 bases, in that order; junction bases with no gene match: 4. CDR1 and CDR2 from the germline V gene are MNHEY and SMNVEV (reference sequence). This CDR3 comprises 15 residues. The CDR3 region is CASSLSVSGRETQYF. CDR3 coding DNA: TGTGCCAGCAGTTTATCGGTGAGCGGGAGGGAGACCCAGTACTTC.

The chain recombines TRBV4-3 with TRBJ1-1, with 7 bases that match TRBD1. The length of the CDR3 is 15 residues. V was pared by 1 base and J by 0 bases, with 2 bases of the junction left unmatched. The germline gives CDR1 LGHNA, CDR2 YSLEER. CDR3 sequence reads: CASSQGGQLNTEAFF. CDR3 nucleotides: TGCGCCAGCAGCCAAGGGGGACAGTTGAACACTGAAGCTTTCTTT.

This clone has a count of ten or more. The chain couples TRBV9 to TRBJ2-3; 12 nucleotides match TRBD2. J lost 4 bases, V lost 2 bases, and 5 bases had no gene match. The length of the CDR3 is 16 residues. CDR1 is SGDLS, CDR2 YYNGEE, per germline. The CDR3: CASSVASGRAPDTQYF. DNA for the CDR3: TGTGCCAGCAGCGTGGCTAGCGGGAGGGCCCCAGATACGCAGTATTTT.

The V gene is TRBV19, the J gene TRBJ2-1; D remains ambiguous. The CDR3 contains 15 residues. Trimming left V 0 bases short and J 9 bases short, with 15 bases between. Germline lookup yields CDR1 LNHDA and CDR2 SQIVND (reference sequence). The CDR3 spells CASSIDFSSDSEQFF. DNA for the CDR3: TGTGCCAGTAGTATAGATTTTTCCTCCGATAGTGAGCAGTTCTTC.

The V gene is TRBV9, the J gene TRBJ1-6; 10 nucleotides match TRBD1. CDR1 and CDR2 from the germline V gene are SGDLS and YYNGEE. V lost 2 bases, J lost 8 bases, and 13 bases stayed unmatched. The CDR3 spans 18 residues. In DNA form, the CDR3 reads TGTGCCAGCAGCGTTCCCGGGACAGGGGTAGGCCCCGATTCACCCCTCCACTTT. This sequence encodes CASSVPGTGVGPDSPLHF.

The chain carries TRBV3-1 (or the pseudogene TRBV3-2) and TRBJ1-4; a possible D gene is TRBD1 (5 bases). CDR1 and CDR2 (germline): LGHDT, YNNKEL (reference sequence). V lost 5 bases and J lost 0, with 7 bases in between. CDR3 length equals 14 residues. CDR3 in amino acids: CASSDSSTNEKLFF. The CDR3 DNA reads TGTGCCAGCAGCGACAGTTCAACTAATGAAAAACTGTTTTTT.

V is TRBV5-4 and J is TRBJ2-3; 12 bases fit TRBD2. CDR1 is SGHNT, CDR2 YYREEE, per germline (reference sequence). V dropped 7 bases and J dropped 2; count of bases not matched to a gene: 8. This CDR3 spans 16 amino acids. CDR3 DNA sequence: TGTGCCAGCGTGGAACGGACTAGCGGGGTCACAGATACGCAGTATTTT. Translation: CASVERTSGVTDTQYF.

This clone has only one observation. The chain is built from TRBV11-3 and TRBJ2-1, with a possible D match to TRBD1 (5 bases). The CDR3 consists of 15 residues. V lost 1 base to trimming and J lost 10 bases, with 17 bases between them. The germline CDR1 and CDR2 sequences are SGHNT and YENEEA. Here the CDR3 reads CASSLGQGPTWEQFF. For the CDR3, the DNA is TGTGCCAGCAGCTTAGGCCAGGGTCCTACATGGGAGCAGTTCTTC.

The rearrangement joins TRBV7-2 to TRBJ1-2; TRBD1 agrees at 7 bases. Germline CDR1 SGHTA, CDR2 FQGNSA. V lost 4 bases, J lost 2 bases, and 13 bases stayed unmatched. The CDR3 runs 17 residues. CDR3 in amino acids: CASSSPGTDDLNYGYTF. The DNA for the CDR3 is TGTGCCAGCAGCTCTCCAGGGACAGATGATCTCAACTATGGCTACACCTTC.

The chain couples TRBV5-4 to TRBJ2-3; unclear D gene. The germline V gene has CDR1 SGHNT and CDR2 YYREEE (reference sequence). Trimming took off 5 bases at V and 10 bases at J, with 11 bases between the two ends. The CDR3 extends over 11 amino acids. The CDR3 coding sequence is TGTGCCAGCAGTACCACAGAAGCGCAGTATTTT. It encodes CASSTTEAQYF. The full variable domain, rest sourced from reference TRBV5-4 and TRBJ2-3, is ETGVTQSPTHLIKTRGQQVTLRCSSQSGHNTVSWYQQALGQGPQFIFQYYREEENGRGNFPPRFSGLQFPNYSSELNVNALELDDSALYLCASSTTEAQYFGPGTRLTVL.

The CDR3 sequence is CASSLTSGQETQYF. The DNA of the CDR3 is TGTGCCAGCAGCTTAACTAGCGGACAAGAGACCCAGTACTTC. V gene TRBV7-2 combines with J gene TRBJ2-5; 8 bases are a match to TRBD2. The germline CDR1 and CDR2 sequences are SGHTA and FQGNSA. Germline trimming cut 2 bases from V and 2 bases from J; bases unmatched to any gene: 1. The CDR3 spans 14 residues.

This rearrangement joins TRBV28 to TRBJ2-7; 9 bases match TRBD1. Germline assignment: CDR1 MDHEN and CDR2 SYDVKM. V shed 7 bases and J 2 bases; nucleotides not matched to a gene: 9. The CDR3 runs to 15 residues. CDR3 in amino acids: CASNPAGTGTYEQYF. The CDR3 DNA follows: TGTGCCAGCAATCCGGCCGGGACAGGGACCTACGAGCAGTACTTC.

For the CDR3, the DNA is TGCGCCAGCATGCAGGACAGGGCCTACGAGCAGTACTTC. It specifies CASMQDRAYEQYF. This rearrangement joins TRBV10-1 to TRBJ2-7; 8 bases agree with TRBD1. V was clipped by 7 bases and J by 2 bases; unmatched bases: 4. The CDR3 sequence is 13 residues long. From germline, CDR1 is WNHNN and CDR2 SYGVQD (reference sequence).

The chain carries TRBV6-5 and TRBJ2-3; 9 nucleotides line up with TRBD2. The CDR3 runs 16 residues. V was clipped by 3 bases and J by 3 bases; unmatched bases: 7. Germline V gene lookup returns CDR1 MNHEY and CDR2 SVGAGI. The CDR3 reads CASSYGTSGRTDTQYF. As DNA, the CDR3 is TGTGCCAGCAGTTATGGAACCAGCGGGAGGACAGATACGCAGTATTTT.

The chain has TRBV7-9 and TRBJ1-2; 8 nucleotides match TRBD1. Germline V gives CDR1 SEHNR, CDR2 FQNEAQ (reference sequence). The CDR3 has 15 residues. V gave up 1 base and J gave up 4 bases; unmatched junction bases: 5. CDR3 protein: CASSLGQGASYGYTF. CDR3 sequence (DNA): TGTGCCAGCAGCTTAGGCCAGGGGGCTAGCTATGGCTACACCTTC.